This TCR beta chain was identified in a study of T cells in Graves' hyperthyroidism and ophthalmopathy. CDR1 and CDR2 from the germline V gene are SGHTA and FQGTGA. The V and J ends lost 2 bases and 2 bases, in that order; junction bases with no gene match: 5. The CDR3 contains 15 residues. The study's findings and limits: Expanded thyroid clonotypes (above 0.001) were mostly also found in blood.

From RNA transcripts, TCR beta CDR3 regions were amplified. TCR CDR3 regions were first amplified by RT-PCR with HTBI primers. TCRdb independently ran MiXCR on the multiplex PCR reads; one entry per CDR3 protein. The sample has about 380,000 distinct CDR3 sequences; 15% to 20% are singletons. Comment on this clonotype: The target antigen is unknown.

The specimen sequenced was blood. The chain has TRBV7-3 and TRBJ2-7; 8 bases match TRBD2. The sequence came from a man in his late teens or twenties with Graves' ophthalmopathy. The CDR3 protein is CASSLGGGTTYEQYF. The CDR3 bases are TGTGCCAGCAGCTTAGGCGGGGGGACGACCTACGAGCAGTACTTC.